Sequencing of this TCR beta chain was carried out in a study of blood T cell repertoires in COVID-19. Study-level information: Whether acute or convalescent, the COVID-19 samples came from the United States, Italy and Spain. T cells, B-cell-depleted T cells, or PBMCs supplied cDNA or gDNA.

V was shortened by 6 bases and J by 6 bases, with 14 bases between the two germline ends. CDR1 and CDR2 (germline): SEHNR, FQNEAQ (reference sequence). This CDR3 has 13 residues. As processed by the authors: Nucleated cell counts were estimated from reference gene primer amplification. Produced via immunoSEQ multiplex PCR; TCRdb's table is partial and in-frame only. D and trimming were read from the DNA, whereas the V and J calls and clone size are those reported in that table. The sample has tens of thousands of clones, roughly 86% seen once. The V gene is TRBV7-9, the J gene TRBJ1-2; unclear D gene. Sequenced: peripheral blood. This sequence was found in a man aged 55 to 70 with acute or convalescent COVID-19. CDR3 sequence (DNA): TGTGCCAGCAGTATATCCGAGGCGGATGGCTACACCTTC. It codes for CASSISEADGYTF.